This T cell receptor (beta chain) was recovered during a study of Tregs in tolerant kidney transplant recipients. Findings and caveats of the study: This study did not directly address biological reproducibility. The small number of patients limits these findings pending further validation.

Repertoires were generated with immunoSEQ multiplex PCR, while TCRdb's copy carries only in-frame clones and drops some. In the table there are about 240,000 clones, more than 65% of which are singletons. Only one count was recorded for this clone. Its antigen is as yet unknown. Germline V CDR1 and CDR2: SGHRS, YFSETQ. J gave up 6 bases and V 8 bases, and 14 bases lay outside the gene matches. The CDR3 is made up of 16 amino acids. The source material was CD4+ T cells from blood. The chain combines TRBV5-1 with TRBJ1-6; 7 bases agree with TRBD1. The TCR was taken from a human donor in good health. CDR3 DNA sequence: TGCGCCAGTAATTATAATCCGGGACAGAGTAATTCACCCCTCCACTTT. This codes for CASNYNPGQSNSPLHF.